The 19 T cell receptor beta chains presented below share a single source sample, sequenced in a study of cytomegalovirus exposure and HLA in healthy donors. Primers included in the PCR were 60 Vbeta and 13 Jbeta primers. Clones were read by immunoSEQ multiplex PCR, and TCRdb kept only the in-frame ones, dropping some. Among tens of thousands of clones listed, 81% were seen once. The specimen sequenced was PBMCs. Every receptor here comes from a girl aged 2-10 years in good health and CMV-seropositive.

CDR3 in amino acids: CASSFRAANEKLFF. The DNA for the CDR3 is TGTGCCAGCAGCTTCAGGGCAGCTAATGAAAAACTGTTTTTT. The chain recombines TRBV7-6 with TRBJ1-4, with a weak D call TRBD1 (5 bases). Deletions cut 3 bases from V and 3 bases from J, with 8 bases between. The CDR3 has 14 amino acids. Looked up from germline, CDR1 is SGHVS and CDR2 is FNYEAQ. Variable domain in full (rest from reference TRBV7-6 and TRBJ1-4): GAGVSQSPRYKVTKRGQDVALRCDPISGHVSLYWYRQALGQGPEFLTYFNYEAQQDKSGLPNDRFSAERPEGSISTLTIQRTEQRDSAMYRCASSFRAANEKLFFGSGTQLSVL.

Comment on this clone: One junction end does not reproduce the germline sequence, and a read error may be involved. This chain uses TRBV20-1 with TRBJ1-2; D remains unclear. Looked up from germline, CDR1 is DFQATT and CDR2 is SNEGSKA (reference sequence). The CDR3 runs 10 residues. CDR3 DNA: TGCAGTGCTAGAGTAATAGATCCTGTCTTC. Protein product: CSARVIDPVF.

The gene calls are TRBV2 and TRBJ2-1; 10 bases fit TRBD1. With 3 bases clipped from V and 1 base from J, the junction kept 3 bases outside the gene matches. The CDR3 extends over 16 amino acids. Per the germline V gene, CDR1 is SNHLY and CDR2 is FYNNEI. The CDR3 sequence is CASSDRDRGSYNEQFF. CDR3 bases: TGTGCCAGCAGTGACCGGGACAGGGGATCCTACAATGAGCAGTTCTTC.

This clone has more than one count but fewer than ten. This chain connects TRBV5-1 to TRBJ1-1; 10 bases are shared with TRBD1. This CDR3 contains 15 residues. Germline-derived CDR1 and CDR2 are SGHRS and YFSETQ. J gave up 5 bases and V 4 bases, and 8 bases lay outside the gene matches. The CDR3 here is CASSSAGTGVTEAFF. The CDR3, as DNA: TGCGCCAGCAGCAGTGCCGGGACAGGGGTGACTGAAGCTTTCTTT. Using reference TRBV5-1 and TRBJ1-1 for the parts outside the CDR3, the full variable domain is KAGVTQTPRYLIKTRGQQVTLSCSPISGHRSVSWYQQTPGQGLQFLFEYFSETQRNKGNFPGRFSGRQFSNSRSEMNVSTLELGDSALYLCASSSAGTGVTEAFFGQGTRLTVV.

V is TRBV4-1 and J is TRBJ2-2, with 8 bases lining up with TRBD2. Germline trimming cut 1 base from V and 7 bases from J; bases unmatched to any gene: 5. From germline, CDR1 is MGHRA and CDR2 YSYEKL. CDR3 length equals 15 residues. DNA of the CDR3: TGCGCCAGCAGCCAAGGTGGGCTAGCGGGCGGGGAGCTGTTTTTT. It translates to CASSQGGLAGGELFF.

The chain has TRBV14 and TRBJ2-1, with a tentative D call TRBD2 (6 bases). V gave up 4 bases and J gave up 9 bases, with 16 bases separating them. Germline V CDR1 and CDR2: SGHDN, FVKESK. The CDR3 is made up of 14 amino acids. CDR3 amino acids: CASSRGNVESEQFF. For the CDR3, the DNA is TGTGCCAGCAGCCGCGGGAATGTCGAGAGTGAGCAGTTCTTC.

The chain uses TRBV9 and TRBJ2-1; 9 bases are a match to TRBD2. Trimming removed 1 base from V and 7 bases from J; junction bases left unmatched: 6. This CDR3 contains 15 residues. Germline V lookup: CDR1 SGDLS, CDR2 YYNGEE. The CDR3 DNA reads as TGTGCCAGCAGCGTACGGAATAGCGGGAGAAATGAGCAGTTCTTC. It specifies CASSVRNSGRNEQFF. Full variable domain (outside the CDR3, taken from reference TRBV9 and TRBJ2-1): DSGVTQTPKHLITATGQRVTLRCSPRSGDLSVYWYQQSLDQGLQFLIQYYNGEERAKGNILERFSAQQFPDLHSELNLSSLELGDSALYFCASSVRNSGRNEQFFGPGTRLTVL.

J is TRBJ2-5 and V is TRBV6-1; 9 bases fit TRBD1. Germline V gene data show CDR1 as MNHNS and CDR2 as SASEGT. The CDR3 length is 15 residues. The V and J ends lost 2 bases and 5 bases, in that order; junction bases with no gene match: 6. In DNA, the CDR3 is TGTGCCAGCAGTGAACTTACAGGGGGCAAGGAGACCCAGTACTTC. This gives the protein CASSELTGGKETQYF.

The chain uses TRBV6-1 and TRBJ1-1, with 12 bases fitting TRBD1. CDR1 is MNHNS and CDR2 is SASEGT in the germline V gene. The CDR3 has 15 amino acids. With 9 bases clipped from V and 12 bases from J, the junction kept 17 bases outside the gene matches. Here the CDR3 reads CASNAGQGAGRKSFF. The DNA of the CDR3 is TGTGCCAGTAATGCGGGACAGGGGGCCGGGAGGAAATCTTTCTTT.

This chain uses TRBV7-9 with TRBJ2-1; 13 nucleotides match TRBD2. CDR1 is SEHNR, CDR2 FQNEAQ, per germline (reference sequence). J gave up 7 bases and V 4 bases, and 10 bases lay outside the gene matches. CDR3 length: 17 amino acids. CDR3 protein: CASSSSGTSGKGNEQFF. CDR3 sequence (DNA): TGTGCCAGCAGCTCTAGCGGGACTAGCGGGAAGGGGAATGAGCAGTTCTTC.

The rearrangement uses TRBV5-1 and TRBJ2-5; D remains ambiguous. The V and J ends lost 2 bases and 2 bases respectively, with 10 bases between them. Germline values: CDR1 SGHRS, CDR2 YFSETQ. There are 14 residues in the CDR3. CDR3 DNA sequence: TGCGCCAGCAGCTTCGACGCGGTACAAGAGACCCAGTACTTC. The encoded protein is CASSFDAVQETQYF.

The V gene is TRBV30, the J gene TRBJ1-3; D gene unclear. V dropped 3 bases and J dropped 1 base, with 13 bases sitting between them. CDR1 and CDR2 (germline): GTSNPN, SVGIG (reference sequence). The CDR3 has 15 residues. The CDR3 DNA sequence: TGTGCCTGGAGCCCCGATCGGGGTTCTGGAAACACCATATATTTT. This codes for CAWSPDRGSGNTIYF. Combining the CDR3 with reference TRBV30 and TRBJ1-3 gives the whole variable domain SQTIHQWPATLVQPVGSPLSLECTVEGTSNPNLYWYRQAAGRGLQLLFYSVGIGQISSEVPQNLSASRPQDRQFILSSKKLLLSDSGFYLCAWSPDRGSGNTIYFGEGSWLTVV.

This chain joins TRBV5-1 and TRBJ1-4, with a weak D call TRBD1 (5 bases). The CDR3 has 15 residues. Looked up from germline, CDR1 is SGHRS and CDR2 is YFSETQ. The V end lost 0 bases, the J end lost 4 bases, and 10 bases lay between the germline ends. The CDR3 reads CASSLGDWNNEKLFF. The CDR3 DNA is TGCGCCAGCAGCTTGGGGGACTGGAATAATGAAAAACTGTTTTTT.

The chain couples TRBV27 to TRBJ2-7; TRBD2 aligns across 14 bases. CDR1 and CDR2 from the germline V gene are MNHEY and SMNVEV (reference sequence). The V and J ends lost 3 bases and 4 bases, in that order; junction bases with no gene match: 5. This CDR3 comprises 16 residues. Here the CDR3 DNA reads TGTGCCAGCAGTTTCCAGACTAGCGGGAGGGGGTACGAGCAGTACTTC. Protein sequence: CASSFQTSGRGYEQYF.

The V call is TRBV27, the J call TRBJ1-2; D is unclear. The V end was cut by 2 bases, the J end by 1 base, with 5 bases between. The CDR3 spans 13 residues. From germline, CDR1 is MNHEY and CDR2 SMNVEV (reference sequence). This CDR3 is CASSLTGNYGYTF. In DNA form, the CDR3 reads TGTGCCAGCAGTTTAACGGGTAACTATGGCTACACCTTC.

CDR3 sequence: CASSLGTDRGYTF. The CDR3 DNA follows: TGTGCCAGCAGCTTAGGGACAGATAGGGGCTACACCTTC. This chain connects TRBV7-8 to TRBJ1-2; D may be TRBD1 (6 bases). V lost 1 base, J lost 8 bases, and 11 bases lay in between. The CDR3 has 13 residues. Germline V gives CDR1 SGHVS, CDR2 FQNEAQ.

This clone has only one observation. The chain recombines TRBV29-1 with TRBJ1-1, with 8 positions matching TRBD1. Germline V gene lookup returns CDR1 SQVTM and CDR2 ANQGSEA. J gave up 4 bases and V 6 bases, and 7 bases lay outside the gene matches. This CDR3 has 13 residues. The CDR3 protein is CSVCQGAITEAFF. The CDR3 bases are TGCAGCGTGTGTCAGGGGGCGATCACTGAAGCTTTCTTT.

The rearrangement links TRBV5-1 to TRBJ2-1; 9 bases are a match to TRBD2. Germline CDR1 is SGHRS and CDR2 is YFSETQ. This CDR3 spans 17 amino acids. After removal of 0 bases from V and 2 bases from J, the junction contained 6 bases not matched to a gene. The CDR3 spells CASSLGLAAYAYNEQFF. The CDR3, as DNA: TGCGCCAGCAGCTTGGGACTAGCGGCCTACGCCTACAATGAGCAGTTCTTC.

V usage is TRBV5-1 and J usage is TRBJ1-1; 8 nucleotides line up with TRBD1. The CDR3 extends over 16 amino acids. With 0 bases clipped from V and 2 bases from J, the junction kept 6 bases outside the gene matches. Germline assignment: CDR1 SGHRS and CDR2 YFSETQ. DNA of the CDR3: TGCGCCAGCAGCTTGGGGACAGGGCTGGGAAACACTGAAGCTTTCTTT. Protein: CASSLGTGLGNTEAFF.